These 24 T cell receptor beta chains were sequenced from one sample in a study of T-cell memory formation after mild COVID-19. Via MiXCR, TCRdb re-called the 5' RACE reads, giving one row per CDR3 protein. The sample shows approximately 190,000 distinct CDR3 sequences, approximately 20% of them seen only once. The sequenced sample consisted of PBMCs or a T cell subset sorted from them (not recorded which). Receptors were obtained from an adult woman who had mild COVID-19 (a few samples of this study predate the infection). Cell type and time point are not known.

The chain carries TRBV7-9 and TRBJ2-1, with 7 nucleotides matching TRBD2. J gave up 7 bases and V 7 bases, and 4 bases lay outside the gene matches. The CDR3 length is 12 residues. Germline V gene data show CDR1 as SEHNR and CDR2 as FQNEAQ (reference sequence). The CDR3 DNA reads as TGTGCCAGCATCAGGACTAGGAATGAGCAGTTCTTC. Amino acid sequence: CASIRTRNEQFF.

The chain has TRBV7-2 and TRBJ2-3; D gene unclear. Between the trimmed V and J ends, which lost 5 bases and 3 bases, there was a span of 15 bases. Germline V gene sequence: CDR1 SGHTA, CDR2 FQGNSA. This CDR3 is built from 15 residues. The CDR3 protein is CASSIMRSQTDTQYF. The CDR3 coding sequence is TGTGCCAGCAGCATTATGAGGAGTCAGACAGATACGCAGTATTTT.

This clonotype was picked up a small number of times. The V call is TRBV5-1, the J call TRBJ1-3; D remains ambiguous. Trimming removed 0 bases from V and 1 base from J, with 11 bases in between. Germline V gene sequence: CDR1 SGHRS, CDR2 YFSETQ. CDR3 length: 16 amino acids. Written as DNA, the CDR3 is TGCGCCAGCAGCTTGGAGTTATCCGGATCTGGAAACACCATATATTTT. It is translated as CASSLELSGSGNTIYF.

V gene TRBV5-1 combines with J gene TRBJ2-7; 7 nucleotides align to TRBD1. The CDR3 sequence is 13 residues long. V was clipped by 5 bases and J by 3 bases; unmatched bases: 5. From germline, CDR1 is SGHRS and CDR2 YFSETQ. The CDR3 sequence: CASRGQLYYEQYF. CDR3 nucleotide sequence: TGCGCCAGCAGGGGACAGCTGTACTACGAGCAGTACTTC.

This clonotype was found a few times. The junction departs from germline at one end; a sequencing error may be responsible. The chain uses TRBV7-9 and TRBJ2-1, with a weak D call TRBD1 (5 bases). The CDR3 loop spans 15 amino acids. CDR1 and CDR2 (germline): SEHNR, FQNEAQ (reference sequence). This chain's CDR3 is CVSENLGARRYEQFF. Here the CDR3 DNA reads TGTGTCAGCGAGAACCTTGGGGCTCGACGGTATGAGCAGTTCTTC.

There are a few counts of this clonotype. This chain connects TRBV5-1 to TRBJ1-1; 7 bases are a match to TRBD1. Germline V gene data show CDR1 as SGHRS and CDR2 as YFSETQ. The CDR3 covers 16 residues. V was clipped by 4 bases and J by 4 bases; unmatched bases: 13. The CDR3 DNA is TGCGCCAGCAGCGCAGACAGGGTAGTTAGAATCACTGAAGCTTTCTTT. Translating it yields CASSADRVVRITEAFF.

The V gene is TRBV7-9, the J gene TRBJ1-2; the D is unclear. This CDR3 contains 12 residues. The germline V and J ends were trimmed by 5 bases and 9 bases, with 13 bases remaining between them. Germline V gene sequence: CDR1 SEHNR, CDR2 FQNEAQ (reference sequence). Here the CDR3 DNA reads TGTGCCAGCAGCCCCAGCTCTGGGAGCTACACCTTC. As protein: CASSPSSGSYTF.

The gene calls are TRBV4-2 and TRBJ2-5; D is unclear. Trimming pared 0 bases from V and 5 bases from J, leaving 13 bases between. Germline CDR1 LGHNA, CDR2 YNFKEQ. The CDR3 loop spans 15 amino acids. This CDR3 is CASSQDIGRPETQYF. The CDR3 DNA sequence: TGTGCCAGCAGCCAAGATATCGGGCGGCCGGAGACCCAGTACTTC.

This sequence joins TRBV29-1 and TRBJ2-1, with a tentative D call TRBD2 (6 bases). The ends were cut back, 6 bases at V and 0 bases at J, with 21 bases in the middle. The CDR3 is made up of 17 amino acids. CDR1 and CDR2 from the germline V gene are SQVTM and ANQGSEA. The CDR3 DNA sequence: TGCAGCGTGGGGGGTTTACAGACTGCTAGCTCCTACAATGAGCAGTTCTTC. Protein product: CSVGGLQTASSYNEQFF.

The gene calls are TRBV11-1 and TRBJ2-4; 7 positions match TRBD1. Unmatched junction bases numbered 6, after V lost 5 bases and J lost 8 bases. Germline values: CDR1 SGHAT, CDR2 FQDESV (reference sequence). This CDR3 is 13 amino acids long. The CDR3 coding sequence is TGTGCCAGCAGCGCAAACAGGGGACACATTCAGTACTTC. Its protein is CASSANRGHIQYF.

This clonotype has at least ten counts. The V and J genes are TRBV12-3 or TRBV12-4 and TRBJ1-2, with D maybe TRBD1 (6 bases). Trimming removed 6 bases at V and 7 bases at J, with 12 bases between. There are 12 residues in the CDR3. This CDR3 is CASRQGGGGYTF. In DNA form, the CDR3 reads TGTGCCAGCAGGCAGGGAGGGGGTGGCTACACCTTC.

In its sample, this clonotype was seen a few times. This chain connects TRBV7-2 to TRBJ2-7; D remains unclear. The CDR3 sequence is 14 residues long. Germline assignment: CDR1 SGHTA and CDR2 FQGNSA. V shed 2 bases and J shed 3 bases, with 11 bases lying between them. The CDR3 DNA is TGTGCCAGCAGCTTATCCCTAGGCTACTACGAGCAGTACTTC. It yields the protein CASSLSLGYYEQYF.

The chain uses TRBV7-6 and TRBJ1-6; D gene unclear. V dropped 1 base and J dropped 7 bases, with 8 bases sitting between them. The CDR3 spans 14 residues. Germline-derived CDR1 and CDR2 are SGHVS and FNYEAQ. The CDR3 loop is CASSLDVRNSPLHF. The DNA of the CDR3 is TGTGCCAGCAGCTTAGACGTCCGGAATTCACCCCTCCACTTT.

The rearrangement uses TRBV18 and TRBJ2-7; TRBD1 might be the D (6 bases). The germline V gene has CDR1 KGHSH and CDR2 LQKENI. The CDR3 contains 13 residues. Trimming removed 6 bases from V and 0 bases from J, with 9 bases in between. The CDR3: CASSDRPSYEQYF. The CDR3 DNA reads as TGTGCCAGCTCGGACAGACCCTCCTACGAGCAGTACTTC.

J is TRBJ2-7 and V is TRBV7-2; perhaps TRBD1 as D (5 bases). The CDR3 extends over 14 amino acids. Germline CDR1 and CDR2: SGHTA and FQGNSA. V lost 5 bases to trimming and J lost 3 bases, with 14 bases between them. The CDR3 DNA sequence: TGTGCCAGCAGCCCTCTAGGACACGTCTACGAGCAGTACTTC. It encodes CASSPLGHVYEQYF.

This chain links TRBV7-8 with TRBJ2-1; the match to TRBD2 covers 7 bases. Trimming removed 1 base from V and 4 bases from J; junction bases left unmatched: 7. CDR1 SGHVS and CDR2 FQNEAQ come from the germline V gene. CDR3 length: 16 amino acids. In DNA, the CDR3 is TGTGCCAGCAGCTTAGGGAGCCTAGCGGTGTACAATGAGCAGTTCTTC. This encodes CASSLGSLAVYNEQFF. Complete variable domain (other parts from reference TRBV7-8 and TRBJ2-1): GAGVSQSPRYKVAKRGQDVALRCDPISGHVSLFWYQQALGQGPEFLTYFQNEAQLDKSGLPSDRFFAERPEGSVSTLKIQRTQQEDSAVYLCASSLGSLAVYNEQFFGPGTRLTVL.

This rearrangement joins TRBV3-1 to TRBJ2-1; 9 nucleotides match TRBD2. V lost 5 bases and J lost 9; bases outside the gene matches: 8. From germline, CDR1 is LGHDT and CDR2 YNNKEL (reference sequence). The CDR3 has 14 residues. The CDR3 DNA sequence: TGTGCCAGCAGCGCGCGGGGGGGCCGGGGTGAGCAGTTCTTC. This translates into CASSARGGRGEQFF.

The rearrangement links TRBV7-7 to TRBJ1-4; TRBD1 is a possible D gene (5 bases). CDR3 size: 13 residues. Germline V gene lookup returns CDR1 SSHAT and CDR2 FNYEAQ (reference sequence). The CDR3 loop is CACSKGLNEKLFF. For the CDR3, the DNA is TGTGCTTGCTCTAAGGGGCTTAATGAAAAACTGTTTTTT.

This clonotype was detected ten times or more. This rearrangement joins TRBV5-4 to TRBJ1-2; no clear D. V was trimmed by 2 bases and J by 0 bases, leaving 8 bases between them. CDR3 size: 14 residues. The germline gives CDR1 SGHNT, CDR2 YYREEE (reference sequence). CDR3 bases: TGTGCCAGCAGCTTTAAGGGATCTAACTATGGCTACACCTTC. It is translated as CASSFKGSNYGYTF.

The table lists this clonotype with many counts. This rearrangement joins TRBV29-1 to TRBJ1-1; D ambiguous. The germline V gene encodes CDR1 SQVTM and CDR2 ANQGSEA. Trimming removed 7 bases at V and 1 base at J, with 16 bases between. The length of the CDR3 is 14 residues. The CDR3 loop is CSGSSALGNTEAFF. The DNA for the CDR3 is TGCAGCGGGTCGTCTGCATTGGGGAACACTGAAGCTTTCTTT.

The chain links TRBV12-3 or TRBV12-4 to TRBJ1-5; D uncertain. The CDR3 sequence is 12 residues long. Trimming left V 6 bases short and J 6 bases short, with 9 bases between. Written as DNA, the CDR3 is TGTGCCAGCAGCCACACCCCTCAGCCCCAGCATTTT. Residues: CASSHTPQPQHF.

The chain couples TRBV2 to TRBJ2-2; D ambiguous. The CDR3 consists of 12 residues. Trimming took 4 bases from V and 4 from J, leaving 4 bases between them. CDR1 and CDR2 (germline): SNHLY, FYNNEI. The CDR3 nucleotides read TGTGCCAGCAGTGGATTCACCGGGGAGCTGTTTTTT. Translation gives CASSGFTGELFF. Together with reference TRBV2 and TRBJ2-2, the CDR3 gives the full variable domain: EPEVTQTPSHQVTQMGQEVILRCVPISNHLYFYWYRQILGQKVEFLVSFYNNEISEKSEIFDDQFSVERPDGSNFTLKIRSTKLEDSAMYFCASSGFTGELFFGEGSRLTVL.

The chain couples TRBV18 to TRBJ2-1; weak D call: TRBD2 (6 bases). V lost 2 bases, J lost 6 bases, and 14 bases lay in between. The CDR3 has 15 residues. Germline V gene lookup returns CDR1 KGHSH and CDR2 LQKENI. The CDR3 nucleotides are TGTGCCAGCTCACCAGCACGGGAGTTACTCAATGAGCAGTTCTTC. This gives the protein CASSPARELLNEQFF.

The rearrangement links TRBV20-1 to TRBJ1-1, with TRBD1 matching 8 bases. The V segment lost 3 bases and the J segment 4 bases; nucleotides outside the gene matches: 10. This CDR3 spans 15 amino acids. From germline, CDR1 is DFQATT and CDR2 SNEGSKA (reference sequence). The CDR3 protein is CSASRQGALSTEAFF. In DNA form, the CDR3 reads TGCAGTGCTAGTAGGCAGGGGGCCTTGAGCACTGAAGCTTTCTTT.